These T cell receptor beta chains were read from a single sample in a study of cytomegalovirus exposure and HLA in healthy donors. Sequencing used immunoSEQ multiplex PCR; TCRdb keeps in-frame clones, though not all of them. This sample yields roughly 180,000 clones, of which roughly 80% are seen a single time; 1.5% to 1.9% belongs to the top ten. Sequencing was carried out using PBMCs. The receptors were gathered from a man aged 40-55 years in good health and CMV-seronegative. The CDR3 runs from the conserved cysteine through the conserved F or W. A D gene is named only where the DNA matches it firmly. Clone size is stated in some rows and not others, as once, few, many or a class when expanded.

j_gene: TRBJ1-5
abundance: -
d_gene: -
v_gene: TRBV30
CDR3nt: TGTGCCTGGAGTGTACAAGGGCCCGGGGGAAATCAGCCCCAGCATTTT
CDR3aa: CAWSVQGPGGNQPQHF

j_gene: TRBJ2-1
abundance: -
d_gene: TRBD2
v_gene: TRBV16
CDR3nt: TGTGCCAGCAGCTGGACTAGATCGGGTGAGCAGTTCTTC
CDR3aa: CASSWTRSGEQFF

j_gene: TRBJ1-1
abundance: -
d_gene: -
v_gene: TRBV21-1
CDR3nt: TGTGCCAGCAGCAAGATAATGCCGGTAATGAACACTGAAGCTTTCTTT
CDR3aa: CASSKIMPVMNTEAFF

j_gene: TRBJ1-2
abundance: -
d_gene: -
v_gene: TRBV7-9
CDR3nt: TGTGCCAGCAGCCTCGAGGGGCGGAGGGGTGATGGCTACACCTTC
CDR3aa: CASSLEGRRGDGYTF

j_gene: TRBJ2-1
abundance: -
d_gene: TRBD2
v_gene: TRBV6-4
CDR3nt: TGTGCCAGCAGTGACAGGAGGCTAGCGGGAGTCAATGAGCAGTTCTTC
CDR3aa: CASSDRRLAGVNEQFF

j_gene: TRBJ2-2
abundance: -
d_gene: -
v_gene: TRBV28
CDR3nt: TGTGCCAGCATGCGATCGAAGAACACCGGGGAGCTGTTTTTT
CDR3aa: CASMRSKNTGELFF

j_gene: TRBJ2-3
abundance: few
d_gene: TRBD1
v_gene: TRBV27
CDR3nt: TGTGCCAGCAGTACCTCGGACAGGGGGAAGAAAGATACGCAGTATTTT
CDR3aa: CASSTSDRGKKDTQYF

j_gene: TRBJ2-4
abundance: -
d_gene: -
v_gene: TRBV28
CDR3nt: TGTGCCAGCAGACTGGACTCCGGAAAAAACATTCAGTACTTC
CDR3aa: CASRLDSGKNIQYF

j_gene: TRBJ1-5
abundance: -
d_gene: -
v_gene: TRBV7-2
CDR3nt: TGTGCCAGCAGCTTAGCGGGGGCGCCTATGAATCAGCCCCAGCATTTT
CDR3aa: CASSLAGAPMNQPQHF

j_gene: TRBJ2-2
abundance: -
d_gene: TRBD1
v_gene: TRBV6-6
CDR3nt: TGTGCCAGCAGTACCGGACAGGGGAACACCGGGGAGCTGTTTTTT
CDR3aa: CASSTGQGNTGELFF

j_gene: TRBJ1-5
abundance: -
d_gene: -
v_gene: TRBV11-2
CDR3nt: TGTGCCAGCAGCTTAGGAGCGCGGAGCAATCAGCCCCAGCATTTT
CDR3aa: CASSLGARSNQPQHF

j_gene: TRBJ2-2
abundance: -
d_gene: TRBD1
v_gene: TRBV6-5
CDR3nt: TGTGCCAGCAGTTACAGGGGGCGAACCGGGGAGCTGTTTTTT
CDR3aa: CASSYRGRTGELFF

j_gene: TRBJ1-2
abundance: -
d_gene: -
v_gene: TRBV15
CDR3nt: TGTGCCACCAGACGAGAACAGGGCGGGCAGGATGGCTACACCTTC
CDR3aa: CATRREQGGQDGYTF

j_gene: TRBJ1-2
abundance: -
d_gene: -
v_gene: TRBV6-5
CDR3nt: TGTGCCAGCAGTTACTCTAGCAGGGCGAGCTATGGCTACACCTTC
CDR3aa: CASSYSSRASYGYTF

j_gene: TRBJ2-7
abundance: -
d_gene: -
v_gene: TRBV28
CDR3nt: TGTGCCAGCAGTCTCCCAAGCCTTTCCTACGAGCAGTACTTC
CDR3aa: CASSLPSLSYEQYF

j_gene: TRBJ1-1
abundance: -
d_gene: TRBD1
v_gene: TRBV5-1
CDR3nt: TGCGCCAGCAGCGTCAACCCGGGACAGGGGGCGAGGGCTGAAGCTTTCTTT
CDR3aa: CASSVNPGQGARAEAFF

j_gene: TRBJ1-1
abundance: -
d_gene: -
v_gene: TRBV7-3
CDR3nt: TGTGCCAGCAGCCTAGACGGCGTGAACACTGAAGCTTTCTTT
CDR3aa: CASSLDGVNTEAFF

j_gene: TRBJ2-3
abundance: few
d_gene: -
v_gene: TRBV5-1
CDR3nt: TGCGCCAGCAGCTCCCGGGGTAGCGGCACAGATACGCAGTATTTT
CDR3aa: CASSSRGSGTDTQYF

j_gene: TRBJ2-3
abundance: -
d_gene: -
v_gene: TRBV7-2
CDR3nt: TGTGCCAGCAGCTTAGATGGTGACGGAGCAGATACGCAGTATTTT
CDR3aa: CASSLDGDGADTQYF

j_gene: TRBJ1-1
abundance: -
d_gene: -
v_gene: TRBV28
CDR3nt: TGTGCCAGCAGGGGGGGGACTGAAGCTTTCTTT
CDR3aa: CASRGGTEAFF

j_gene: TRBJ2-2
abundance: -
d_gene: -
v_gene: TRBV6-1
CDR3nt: TGTGCCAGCACGGTCGCCGGGGAGCTGTTTTTT
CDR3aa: CASTVAGELFF

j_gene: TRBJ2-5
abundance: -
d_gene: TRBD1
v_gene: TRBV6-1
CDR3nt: TGTGCCAGCAGTGACGGCTGGACAGGGCCGAAGGAGACCCAGTACTTC
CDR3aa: CASSDGWTGPKETQYF

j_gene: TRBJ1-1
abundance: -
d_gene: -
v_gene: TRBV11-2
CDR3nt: TGTGCCAGCAGCCCCCAGGGGTCCTTTAACACTGAAGCTTTCTTT
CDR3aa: CASSPQGSFNTEAFF

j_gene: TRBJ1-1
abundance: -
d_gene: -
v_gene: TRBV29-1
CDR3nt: TGCAGCGCCTTAGTATCCTCAGCTTTCTTT
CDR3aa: CSALVSSAFF

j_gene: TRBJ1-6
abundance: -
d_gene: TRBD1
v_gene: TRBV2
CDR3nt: TGTGCCAGCAGTGACTTCCCGGGACAGGGTTCACCCCTCCACTTT
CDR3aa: CASSDFPGQGSPLHF

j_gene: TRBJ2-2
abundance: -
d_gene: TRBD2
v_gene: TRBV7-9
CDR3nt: TGTTCCAGCAGCCCGAAATCCAGCGGGAGGGCCTGGAACACCGGGGAGCTGTTTTTT
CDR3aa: CSSSPKSSGRAWNTGELFF

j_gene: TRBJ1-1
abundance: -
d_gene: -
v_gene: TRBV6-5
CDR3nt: TGTGCCAGCAGTTACGGGCAAAGCACTGAAGCTTTCTTT
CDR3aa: CASSYGQSTEAFF

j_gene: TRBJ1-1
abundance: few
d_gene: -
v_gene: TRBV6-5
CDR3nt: TGTGCCAGCAGTTACTCGGGGCAGGGCTGGACTGAAGCTTTCTTT
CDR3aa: CASSYSGQGWTEAFF

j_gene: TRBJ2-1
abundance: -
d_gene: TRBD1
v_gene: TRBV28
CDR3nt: TGTGCCAGCAGTACCGACAGGGGGAGGTCCTACAATGAGCAGTTCTTC
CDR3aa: CASSTDRGRSYNEQFF

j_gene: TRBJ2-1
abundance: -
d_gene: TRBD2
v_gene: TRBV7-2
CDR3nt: TGTGCCAGCAGCCGCGGGACTAGCAGCTACAATGAGCAGTTCTTC
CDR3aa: CASSRGTSSYNEQFF

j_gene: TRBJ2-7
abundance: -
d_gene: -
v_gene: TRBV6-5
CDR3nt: TGTGCCAGCAGTCCCCAGGGAAGGATACTCTACGAGCAGTACTTC
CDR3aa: CASSPQGRILYEQYF

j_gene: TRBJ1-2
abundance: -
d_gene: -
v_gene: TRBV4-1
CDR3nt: TGCGCCAGCAGATACCTTGGGCAGGCTAACTATGGCTACACCTTC
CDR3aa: CASRYLGQANYGYTF

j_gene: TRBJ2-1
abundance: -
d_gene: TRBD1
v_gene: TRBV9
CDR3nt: TGTGCCAGTTGTCCAAGGGGGACAGGGTCCCAACCCTTCGGCTCCTACAATGAGCAGTTCTTC
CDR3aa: CASCPRGTGSQPFGSYNEQFF

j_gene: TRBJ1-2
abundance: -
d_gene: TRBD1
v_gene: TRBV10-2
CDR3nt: TGCGCCAGCAGTGAGTCGAGGACCAGACCACAGGGGACTAACTATGGCTACACCTTC
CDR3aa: CASSESRTRPQGTNYGYTF

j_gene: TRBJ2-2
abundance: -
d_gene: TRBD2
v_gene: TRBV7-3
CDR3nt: TGTGCCAGCAGCTCACATGGCGGGACTAGCGGAACGACGAACACCGGGGAGCTGTTTTTT
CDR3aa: CASSSHGGTSGTTNTGELFF

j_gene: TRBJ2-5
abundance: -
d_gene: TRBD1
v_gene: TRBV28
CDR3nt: TGTGCCACAAATACAGGGGGCCAAGAGACCCAGTACTTC
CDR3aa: CATNTGGQETQYF

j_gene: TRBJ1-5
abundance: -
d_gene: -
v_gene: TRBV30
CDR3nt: TGTGCCTGGAGTCGTGGGACACGCAATCAGCCCCAGCATTTT
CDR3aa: CAWSRGTRNQPQHF

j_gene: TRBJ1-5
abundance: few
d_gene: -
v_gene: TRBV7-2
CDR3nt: TGTGCCAGCAGCTTAGGACTGGGAGATCAGCCCCAGCATTTT
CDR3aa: CASSLGLGDQPQHF

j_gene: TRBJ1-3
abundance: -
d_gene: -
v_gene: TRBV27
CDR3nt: TGTGCCAGCAGTCCCCATAAGAGGTCTGGAAACACCATATATTTT
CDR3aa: CASSPHKRSGNTIYF

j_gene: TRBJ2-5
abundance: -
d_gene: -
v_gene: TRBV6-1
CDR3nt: TGTGCCAGCGAAGCCCCTGTAGTGGAGACCCAGTACTTC
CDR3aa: CASEAPVVETQYF

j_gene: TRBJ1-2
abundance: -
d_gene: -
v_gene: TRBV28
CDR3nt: TGTGCCAGCACCCTACTACAGGGTGGGTATGGCTACACCTTC
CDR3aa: CASTLLQGGYGYTF

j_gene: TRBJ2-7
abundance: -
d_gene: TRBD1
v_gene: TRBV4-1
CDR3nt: TGCGCCAGCAGCCCCAGACAGGGGGACTCCTACGAGCAGTACTTC
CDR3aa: CASSPRQGDSYEQYF